This T cell receptor beta chain was obtained from a study of blood T cell repertoires in COVID-19. Followed longitudinally, the Seattle patients had been enrolled during active infection. Trimming left V 2 bases short and J 0 bases short, with 20 bases between. The CDR3 contains 18 residues. Germline loops: CDR1 SQVTM, CDR2 ANQGSEA. Authors' data handling: By means of reference gene primer amplification, nucleated cell counts were estimated. Produced via immunoSEQ multiplex PCR; TCRdb's table is partial and in-frame only. Clone size and the V and J calls come from that table; the DNA yielded D and trimming. In the table there are a few hundred thousand clones, 85% to 90% of which are singletons.

The V and J genes are TRBV29-1 and TRBJ1-3, with D hard to call. The specimen was peripheral blood. The TCR comes from a woman aged 55-75 years with COVID-19, enrolled during active disease. CDR3 sequence (DNA): TGCAGCGTTGAAAGTGCGGGGTCGGTCTCCAACTCTGGAAACACCATATATTTT. Its translation is CSVESAGSVSNSGNTIYF.